The 11 T cell receptor beta chains reported below all come from one sample, sequenced in a study of cytomegalovirus exposure and HLA in healthy donors. Primers for the PCR totalled 60 Vbeta and 13 Jbeta. Assay: immunoSEQ multiplex PCR; the TCRdb copy retains only in-frame clones and omits some. The repertoire holds 95,000 to 150,000 clones, with around 80% as singletons. Source material: PBMCs. The receptors derive from a man in his forties or fifties in good health and CMV-seronegative.

The V gene is TRBV29-1, the J gene TRBJ1-2, with D unclear. This CDR3 comprises 8 residues. Germline CDR1 and CDR2: SQVTM and ANQGSEA. In nucleotides, the CDR3 is TGCAGTGCTAACGGCTACACCTTC. This codes for CSANGYTF.

This chain connects TRBV10-3 to TRBJ2-1, with a weak D call TRBD2 (5 bases). CDR1 ENHRY and CDR2 SYGVKD come from the germline V gene. The CDR3 runs 14 residues. V was cut by 2 bases and J by 5 bases, with 10 bases left in between. The CDR3 loop is CAISEEGRHNEQFF. CDR3 DNA sequence: TGTGCCATCAGTGAGGAAGGGAGACACAATGAGCAGTTCTTC.

The table lists this clone with a count of one. The J gene is TRBJ1-2, the V gene TRBV2, with 12 bases aligning to TRBD1. Per the germline V gene, CDR1 is SNHLY and CDR2 is FYNNEI. The CDR3 runs to 16 residues. V lost 4 bases, J lost 3 bases, and 6 bases stayed unmatched. CDR3 DNA sequence: TGTGCCAGCAGTGTACTGGGACAGGGGGCACACTATGGCTACACCTTC. Amino acids: CASSVLGQGAHYGYTF. The whole variable domain, filled in from reference TRBV2 and TRBJ1-2, reads EPEVTQTPSHQVTQMGQEVILRCVPISNHLYFYWYRQILGQKVEFLVSFYNNEISEKSEIFDDQFSVERPDGSNFTLKIRSTKLEDSAMYFCASSVLGQGAHYGYTFGSGTRLTVV.

V usage is TRBV5-6 and J usage is TRBJ2-7; 9 nucleotides line up with TRBD1. The V gene's germline CDR1 is SGHDT and CDR2 YYEEEE. With 4 bases clipped from V and 4 bases from J, the junction kept 6 bases outside the gene matches. This CDR3 is built from 14 residues. This chain's CDR3 is CASSPDRGRYEQYF. CDR3 sequence (DNA): TGTGCCAGCAGCCCGGACAGGGGTAGGTACGAGCAGTACTTC.

This clone was observed a single time. J is TRBJ1-1 and V is TRBV7-9; D not certain. V shed 5 bases and J shed 5 bases, with 15 bases lying between them. The CDR3 is 14 residues long. Germline lookup yields CDR1 SEHNR and CDR2 FQNEAQ (reference sequence). The CDR3 protein is CASSRSGGETEAFF. For the CDR3, the DNA is TGTGCCAGCAGCCGCTCGGGCGGGGAGACTGAAGCTTTCTTT.

V is TRBV4-1 and J is TRBJ1-2; D possibly corresponds to TRBD1 (6 bases). The V end was cut by 3 bases, the J end by 4 bases, with 12 bases between. The CDR3 totals 14 residues. CDR1 and CDR2 (germline): MGHRA, YSYEKL. CDR3 nucleotide sequence: TGCGCCAGCAGCCAGAATCAGGGGCCCTATGGCTACACCTTC. Translating gives CASSQNQGPYGYTF.

V is TRBV4-1 and J is TRBJ2-1; the D gene is possibly TRBD2 (7 bases). V lost 2 bases to trimming and J lost 7 bases, with 15 bases between them. The germline CDR1 and CDR2 sequences are MGHRA and YSYEKL. The CDR3 has 15 amino acids. CDR3 sequence (DNA): TGCGCCAGCAGCCAATGGGGGGGGCGAAGGAATGAGCAGTTCTTC. This gives the protein CASSQWGGRRNEQFF.

The chain is built from TRBV27 and TRBJ2-3; TRBD1 might be the D (6 bases). With 5 bases removed from V and 0 bases from J, the gap between germline ends came to 18 bases. CDR3 length equals 17 residues. Germline values: CDR1 MNHEY, CDR2 SMNVEV (reference sequence). Written as DNA, the CDR3 is TGTGCCAGCAGTCCCCGATGGGACACCACTAGCACAGATACGCAGTATTTT. This gives the protein CASSPRWDTTSTDTQYF.

The chain carries TRBV7-9 and TRBJ2-1; the D is unclear. The length of the CDR3 is 13 residues. V lost 8 bases to trimming and J lost 7 bases, with 15 bases between them. CDR1 and CDR2 from the germline V gene are SEHNR and FQNEAQ (reference sequence). The DNA for the CDR3 is TGTGCCAGCTCGGCCCAGGCGTGGAATGAGCAGTTCTTC. It translates to CASSAQAWNEQFF. Looking up the rest from reference TRBV7-9 and TRBJ2-1 gives the full variable domain: DTGVSQNPRHKITKRGQNVTFRCDPISEHNRLYWYRQTLGQGPEFLTYFQNEAQLEKSRLLSDRFSAERPKGSFSTLEIQRTEQGDSAMYLCASSAQAWNEQFFGPGTRLTVL.

This chain joins TRBV5-1 and TRBJ1-1; 8 nucleotides match TRBD1. Germline lookup yields CDR1 SGHRS and CDR2 YFSETQ. The CDR3 is 15 amino acids. V shed 4 bases and J 0 bases; nucleotides not matched to a gene: 5. The CDR3 DNA follows: TGCGCCAGCAGCGATCGGACAGGGATGAACACTGAAGCTTTCTTT. Translating it yields CASSDRTGMNTEAFF. The entire variable domain, with the rest obtained from reference TRBV5-1 and TRBJ1-1, is as follows: KAGVTQTPRYLIKTRGQQVTLSCSPISGHRSVSWYQQTPGQGLQFLFEYFSETQRNKGNFPGRFSGRQFSNSRSEMNVSTLELGDSALYLCASSDRTGMNTEAFFGQGTRLTVV.

The rearrangement joins TRBV5-4 to TRBJ2-4; D gene ambiguous. Germline CDR1 reads SGHNT; CDR2 reads YYREEE (reference sequence). The CDR3 covers 17 residues. V was trimmed by 3 bases and J by 5 bases, leaving 21 bases between them. CDR3 residues: CASSSFYSTEPENIQYF. DNA for the CDR3: TGTGCCAGCAGCTCCTTCTATAGTACTGAGCCCGAAAACATTCAGTACTTC.